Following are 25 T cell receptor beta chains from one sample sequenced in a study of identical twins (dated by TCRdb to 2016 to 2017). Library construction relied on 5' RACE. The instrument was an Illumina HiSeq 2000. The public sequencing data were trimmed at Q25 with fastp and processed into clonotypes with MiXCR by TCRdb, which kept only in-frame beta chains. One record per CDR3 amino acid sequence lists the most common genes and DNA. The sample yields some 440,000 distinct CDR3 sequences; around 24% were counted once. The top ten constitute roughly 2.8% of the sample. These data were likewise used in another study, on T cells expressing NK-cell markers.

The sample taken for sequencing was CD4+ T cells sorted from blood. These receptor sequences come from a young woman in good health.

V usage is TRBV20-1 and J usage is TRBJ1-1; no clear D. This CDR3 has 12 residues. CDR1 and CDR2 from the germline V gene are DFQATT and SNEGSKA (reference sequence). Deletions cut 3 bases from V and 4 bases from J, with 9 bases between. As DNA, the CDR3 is TGCAGTGCTAGTATTCCCGGCACTGAAGCTTTCTTT. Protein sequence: CSASIPGTEAFF.

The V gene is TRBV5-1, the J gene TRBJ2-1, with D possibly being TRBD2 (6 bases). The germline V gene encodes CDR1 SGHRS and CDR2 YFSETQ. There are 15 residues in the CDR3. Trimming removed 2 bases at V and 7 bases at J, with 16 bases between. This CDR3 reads CASSFLGTSFNEQFF. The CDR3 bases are TGCGCCAGCAGCTTCCTCGGGACTTCCTTTAATGAGCAGTTCTTC.

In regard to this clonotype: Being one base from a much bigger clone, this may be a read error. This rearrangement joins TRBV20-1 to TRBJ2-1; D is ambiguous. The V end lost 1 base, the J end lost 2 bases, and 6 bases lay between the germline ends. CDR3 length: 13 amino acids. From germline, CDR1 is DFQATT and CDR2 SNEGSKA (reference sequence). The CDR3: CSARGMPYNEQFF. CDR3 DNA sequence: TGCAGTGCTAGAGGGATGCCCTACAATGAGCAGTTCTTC.

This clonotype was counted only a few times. The DNA of the CDR3 is TGTGCCAGCAACCAGGGTGCAGATACGCAGTATTTT. Residues: CASNQGADTQYF. The chain recombines TRBV6-6 with TRBJ2-3, with a possible D match to TRBD1 (5 bases). There are 12 residues in the CDR3. The V gene's germline CDR1 is MNHNY and CDR2 SVGAGI (reference sequence). Trimming shortened V by 7 bases and J by 4 bases, and 9 bases separated the two germline ends.

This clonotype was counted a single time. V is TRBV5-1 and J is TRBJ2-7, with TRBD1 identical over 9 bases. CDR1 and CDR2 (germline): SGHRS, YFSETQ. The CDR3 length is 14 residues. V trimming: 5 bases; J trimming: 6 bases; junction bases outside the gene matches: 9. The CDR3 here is CASRRTGQGSEQYF. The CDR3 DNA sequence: TGCGCCAGCAGGAGGACGGGACAGGGCTCCGAGCAGTACTTC. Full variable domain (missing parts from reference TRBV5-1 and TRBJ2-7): KAGVTQTPRYLIKTRGQQVTLSCSPISGHRSVSWYQQTPGQGLQFLFEYFSETQRNKGNFPGRFSGRQFSNSRSEMNVSTLELGDSALYLCASRRTGQGSEQYFGPGTRLTVT.

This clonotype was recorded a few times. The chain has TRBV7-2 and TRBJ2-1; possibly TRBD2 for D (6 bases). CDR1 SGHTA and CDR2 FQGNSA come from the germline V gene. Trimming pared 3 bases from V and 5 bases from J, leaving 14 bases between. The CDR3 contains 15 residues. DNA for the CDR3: TGTGCCAGCAGCTTTACCGGACTACCCAACAATGAGCAGTTCTTC. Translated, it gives CASSFTGLPNNEQFF.

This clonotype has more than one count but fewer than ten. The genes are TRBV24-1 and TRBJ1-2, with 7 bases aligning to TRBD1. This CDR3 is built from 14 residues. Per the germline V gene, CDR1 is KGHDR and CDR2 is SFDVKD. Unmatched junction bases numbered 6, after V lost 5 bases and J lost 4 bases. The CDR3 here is CATSGPGQTYGYTF. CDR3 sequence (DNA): TGTGCCACCAGTGGTCCGGGACAGACCTATGGCTACACCTTC.

The CDR3 protein is CASSYLATGELFF. The CDR3 bases are TGTGCCAGCAGTTATCTAGCTACCGGGGAGCTGTTTTTT. The chain couples TRBV6-5 to TRBJ2-2; D is possibly TRBD2 (5 bases). The CDR3 extends over 13 amino acids. Germline loops: CDR1 MNHEY, CDR2 SVGAGI. The V end lost 3 bases, the J end lost 5 bases, and 7 bases lay between the germline ends.

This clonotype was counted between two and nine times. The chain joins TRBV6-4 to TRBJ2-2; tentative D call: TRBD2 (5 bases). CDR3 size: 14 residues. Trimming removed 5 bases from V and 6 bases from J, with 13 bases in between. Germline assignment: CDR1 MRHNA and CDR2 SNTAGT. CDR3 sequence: CASSPSGNAGELFF. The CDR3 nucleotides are TGTGCCAGCAGTCCGTCGGGAAACGCCGGGGAGCTGTTTTTT.

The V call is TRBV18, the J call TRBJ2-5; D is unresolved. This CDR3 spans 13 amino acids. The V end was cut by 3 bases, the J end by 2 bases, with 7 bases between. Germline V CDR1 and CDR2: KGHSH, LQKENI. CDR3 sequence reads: CASSPVQQETQYF. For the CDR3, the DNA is TGTGCCAGCTCACCGGTCCAGCAAGAGACCCAGTACTTC. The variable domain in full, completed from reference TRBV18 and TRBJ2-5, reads NAGVMQNPRHLVRRRGQEARLRCSPMKGHSHVYWYRQLPEEGLKFMVYLQKENIIDESGMPKERFSAEFPKEGPSILRIQQVVRGDSAAYFCASSPVQQETQYFGPGTRLLVL.

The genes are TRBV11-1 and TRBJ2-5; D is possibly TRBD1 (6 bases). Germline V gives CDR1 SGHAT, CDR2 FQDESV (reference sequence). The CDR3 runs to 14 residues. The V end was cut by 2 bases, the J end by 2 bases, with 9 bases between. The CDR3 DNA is TGTGCCAGCAGCTTACAGGGGTGGCAAGAGACCCAGTACTTC. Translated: CASSLQGWQETQYF. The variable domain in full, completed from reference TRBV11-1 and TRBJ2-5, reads EAEVAQSPRYKITEKSQAVAFWCDPISGHATLYWYRQILGQGPELLVQFQDESVVDDSQLPKDRFSAERLKGVDSTLKIQPAELGDSAMYLCASSLQGWQETQYFGPGTRLLVL.

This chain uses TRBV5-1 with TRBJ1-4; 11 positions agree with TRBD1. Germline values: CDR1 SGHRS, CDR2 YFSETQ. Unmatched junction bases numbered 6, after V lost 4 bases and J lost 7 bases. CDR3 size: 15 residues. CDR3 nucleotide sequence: TGCGCCAGCAGCCCAGGGACAGGGGGTAGTGAAAAACTGTTTTTT. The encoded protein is CASSPGTGGSEKLFF. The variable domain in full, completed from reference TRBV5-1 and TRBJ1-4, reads KAGVTQTPRYLIKTRGQQVTLSCSPISGHRSVSWYQQTPGQGLQFLFEYFSETQRNKGNFPGRFSGRQFSNSRSEMNVSTLELGDSALYLCASSPGTGGSEKLFFGSGTQLSVL.

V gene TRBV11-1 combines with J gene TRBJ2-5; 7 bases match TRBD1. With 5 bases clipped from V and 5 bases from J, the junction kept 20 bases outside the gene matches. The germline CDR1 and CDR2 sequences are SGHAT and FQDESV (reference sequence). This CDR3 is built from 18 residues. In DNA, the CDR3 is TGTGCCAGCAGCCTAGTTACCCTAAGGACAGGCAGAAGGGAGACCCAGTACTTC. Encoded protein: CASSLVTLRTGRRETQYF.

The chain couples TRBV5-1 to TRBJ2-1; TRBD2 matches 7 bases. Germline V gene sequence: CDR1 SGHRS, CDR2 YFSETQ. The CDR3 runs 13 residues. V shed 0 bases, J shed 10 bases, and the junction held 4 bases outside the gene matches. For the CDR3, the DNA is TGCGCCAGCAGCTTGGAATCGGGAGGCGAGCAGTTCTTC. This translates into CASSLESGGEQFF.

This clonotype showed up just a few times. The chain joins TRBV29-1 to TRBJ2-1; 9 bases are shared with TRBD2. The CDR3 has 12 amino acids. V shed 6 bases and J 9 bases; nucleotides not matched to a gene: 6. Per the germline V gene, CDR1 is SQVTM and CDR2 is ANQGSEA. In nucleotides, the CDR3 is TGCAGCGTCTCCAGCGGGAGGCCTGAGCAGTTCTTC. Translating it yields CSVSSGRPEQFF.

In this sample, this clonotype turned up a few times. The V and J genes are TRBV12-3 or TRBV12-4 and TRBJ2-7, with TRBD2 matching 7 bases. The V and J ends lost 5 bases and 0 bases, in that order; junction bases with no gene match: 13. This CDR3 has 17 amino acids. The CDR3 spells CASSPTLGRESSYEQYF. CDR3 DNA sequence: TGTGCCAGCAGTCCCACCTTAGGGCGGGAGAGCTCCTACGAGCAGTACTTC.

The CDR3 DNA reads TGTGCCAGCAGCCCCCCGTCACCTGAAGCTTTCTTT. Translating it yields CASSPPSPEAFF. The V call is TRBV7-9, the J call TRBJ1-1, with no clear D. CDR1 is SEHNR and CDR2 is FQNEAQ in the germline V gene (reference sequence). V was shortened by 5 bases and J by 6 bases, with 10 bases between the two germline ends. This CDR3 spans 12 amino acids. Full variable domain (outside the CDR3, taken from reference TRBV7-9 and TRBJ1-1): DTGVSQNPRHKITKRGQNVTFRCDPISEHNRLYWYRQTLGQGPEFLTYFQNEAQLEKSRLLSDRFSAERPKGSFSTLEIQRTEQGDSAMYLCASSPPSPEAFFGQGTRLTVV.

CDR3 nucleotides: TGTGCCAGCAGCTTTTTCGGGACAGGGAAGGCCATTCAGTACTTC. Translation gives CASSFFGTGKAIQYF. V usage is TRBV7-2 and J usage is TRBJ2-4, with 9 positions matching TRBD1. After removal of 3 bases from V and 9 bases from J, the junction contained 9 bases not matched to a gene. The CDR3 spans 15 residues. Germline lookup yields CDR1 SGHTA and CDR2 FQGNSA.

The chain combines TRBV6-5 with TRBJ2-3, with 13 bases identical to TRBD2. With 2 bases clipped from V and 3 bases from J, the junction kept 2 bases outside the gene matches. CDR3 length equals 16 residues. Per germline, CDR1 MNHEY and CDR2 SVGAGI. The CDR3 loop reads CASSYEGLAGTDTQYF. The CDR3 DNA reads TGTGCCAGCAGTTACGAGGGACTAGCGGGGACAGATACGCAGTATTTT.

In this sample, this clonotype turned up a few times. The CDR3 nucleotides are TGCGCCAGCAGGGCAGGGATCTCCTACGAGCAGTACTTC. It translates to CASRAGISYEQYF. The chain has TRBV10-2 and TRBJ2-7; a weak D match, TRBD1 (5 bases). The germline V and J ends were trimmed by 6 bases and 0 bases, with 9 bases remaining between them. The CDR3 is 13 residues long. Per germline, CDR1 WSHSY and CDR2 SAAADI.

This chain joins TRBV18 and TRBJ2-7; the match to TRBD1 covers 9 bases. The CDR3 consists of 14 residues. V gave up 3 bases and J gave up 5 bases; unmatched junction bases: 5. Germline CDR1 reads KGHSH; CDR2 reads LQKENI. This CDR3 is CASSPGQGSHEQYF. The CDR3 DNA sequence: TGTGCCAGCTCACCGGGACAGGGTAGCCACGAGCAGTACTTC.

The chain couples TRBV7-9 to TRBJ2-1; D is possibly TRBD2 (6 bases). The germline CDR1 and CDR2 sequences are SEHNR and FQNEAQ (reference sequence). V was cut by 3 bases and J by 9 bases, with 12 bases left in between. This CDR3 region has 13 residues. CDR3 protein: CASSFKAGSEQFF. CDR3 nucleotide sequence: TGTGCCAGCAGCTTCAAGGCGGGGTCTGAGCAGTTCTTC.

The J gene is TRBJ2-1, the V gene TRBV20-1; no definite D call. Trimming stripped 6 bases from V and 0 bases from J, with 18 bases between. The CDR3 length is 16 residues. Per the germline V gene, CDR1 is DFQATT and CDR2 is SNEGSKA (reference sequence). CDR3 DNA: TGCAGTGCGCCGGGCCCGACCTCCAGCTCCTACAATGAGCAGTTCTTC. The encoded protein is CSAPGPTSSSYNEQFF.

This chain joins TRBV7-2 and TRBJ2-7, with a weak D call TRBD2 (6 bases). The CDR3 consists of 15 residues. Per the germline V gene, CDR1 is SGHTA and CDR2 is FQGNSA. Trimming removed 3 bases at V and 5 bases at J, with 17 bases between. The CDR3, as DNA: TGTGCCAGCAGCTTGTACGGGGGATTTAGTAACGAGCAGTACTTC. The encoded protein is CASSLYGGFSNEQYF.

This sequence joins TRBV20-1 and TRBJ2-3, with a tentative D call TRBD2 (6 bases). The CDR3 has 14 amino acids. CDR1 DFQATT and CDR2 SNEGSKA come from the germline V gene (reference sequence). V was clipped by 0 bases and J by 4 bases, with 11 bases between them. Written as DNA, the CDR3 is TGCAGTGCTAGAGATTTGGGGGGAGCAGATACGCAGTATTTT. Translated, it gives CSARDLGGADTQYF.